What follows is one TCR beta chain and its context. The sample belongs to a study of blood T cell repertoires in COVID-19. Study-wide context: T cells, B-cell-depleted T cells, or PBMCs provided the cDNA or gDNA that served as material.

Authors' methods: Estimation of nucleated cell counts relied on the amplification of reference gene primers. Measured with immunoSEQ multiplex PCR; TCRdb has only the in-frame clones, and not every one. V and J calls and clone size are those listed in that table; D and trimming were worked out from the DNA. In the table there are some 300,000 clones, about 88% of which are singletons. Germline V CDR1 and CDR2: SGDLS, YYNGEE. This CDR3 spans 15 amino acids. Trimming cost V 4 bases and J 5 bases; bases outside gene matches: 10. The sequence was obtained from a woman in her seventies with COVID-19, enrolled during active disease. The sample was peripheral blood. The chain combines TRBV9 with TRBJ2-7; TRBD2 matches at 9 bases. The CDR3, as DNA: TGTGCCAGCAGCTTGGGGGTAGCGGGGGCCGACGAGCAGTACTTC. Its translation: CASSLGVAGADEQYF.